A single T cell receptor (beta chain) is shown here with its context. Its specificity is not known. The data are from a study of regulatory T cells in long-lasting Graves disease. General study results and limits: Patients with persistent disease shared 2,900 or so public clonotypes, outpacing the approximately 920 shared by new patients. Persistent disease samples used TRBV28, TRBJ1-2 and TRBJ2-5 preferentially.

CDR3-region Arm-PCR and iRepertoire HTBI primers produced the TCR beta libraries. TCRdb used MiXCR to reprocess the multiplex PCR reads, holding one entry per CDR3 protein. The sample includes around 400,000 distinct CDR3 sequences, around 16% of them seen just once. Per germline, CDR1 MNHNS and CDR2 SASEGT. The CDR3 extends over 13 amino acids. V was clipped by 10 bases and J by 1 base, with 11 bases between them. Documented time point: newly diagnosed GD, antithyroid drugs for less than 3 months. The authors made the TCR library using RNA they extracted from PBMCs. In addition, the sample was reused for a study of T cells in Graves' hyperthyroidism and ophthalmopathy. That source notes: HTBI primers were employed in a first-round RT-PCR of the TCR CDR3. Ophthalmopathy, which appeared later, was predicted by the model a median around 6.9 months before onset.

This clonotype was obtained from a woman aged 40 to 55 with Graves disease. The rearrangement joins TRBV6-1 to TRBJ2-4; D remains unclear. The sample was peripheral blood mononuclear cells (PBMCs), taken at new diagnosis, from a patient treated with antithyroid drugs. In nucleotides, the CDR3 is TGTGCCACCCGAAGGGCGGCCAAAAACATTCAGTACTTC. Protein: CATRRAAKNIQYF.